This T cell receptor (beta chain) was identified in a study of T cell clonotyping in hematopoietic cell transplantation. Study-level findings and limits: Broader posttransplant TCR repertoire diversity was predicted by graft donor and pretransplant recipient Inverse Simpson Index values.

About this clone itself: Its antigen is unknown.

Germline V gene data show CDR1 as MNHEY and CDR2 as SVGAGI. The CDR3 length is 15 residues. V lost 5 bases and J 1 base, leaving 12 bases between the germline ends. Time point defined: recipient sample about 28 days before transplant, after cytoreduction. The repertoire was sequenced with immunoSEQ multiplex PCR; TCRdb's copy has only in-frame clones and lacks some. The sample shows some 9,600 clones, around nine tenths of them seen only once. Sequences were derived from peripheral blood mononuclear cells, sampled before stem cell transplant. The chain uses TRBV6-5 and TRBJ1-5; D call uncertain. The source is a woman aged 45-65 years with chronic myeloid leukemia. Some clones in this sample may be carry-over from other donors' samples. CDR3 residues: CASSVDWESNQPQHF. DNA of the CDR3: TGTGCCAGCAGTGTGGATTGGGAGAGCAATCAGCCCCAGCATTTT.